One sample yielded the 32 T cell receptor beta chains listed below, sequenced in a study of T cell changes during pregnancy in multiple sclerosis. Sequencing was performed with immunoSEQ multiplex PCR; in TCRdb, only in-frame clones are kept and a portion is missing. The sample carries around 110,000 clones, about 90% recorded once. This material consisted of peripheral blood, taken before pregnancy. The receptor source for this set is a female donor with multiple sclerosis, enrolled in a pregnancy study.

The V gene is TRBV7-3, the J gene TRBJ2-1; D gene uncertain. The germline gives CDR1 SGHTA, CDR2 FQGTGA. Trimming shortened V by 0 bases and J by 9 bases, and 6 bases separated the two germline ends. This CDR3 is 12 amino acids long. The DNA for the CDR3 is TGTGCCAGCAGCTTAACAGCGTCTGAGCAGTTCTTC. Translated, it gives CASSLTASEQFF.

This clone was picked up one time. This rearrangement joins TRBV2 to TRBJ1-5; TRBD1 matches 7 bases. V lost 6 bases to trimming and J lost 0 bases; unmatched junction nucleotides: 8. Germline assignment: CDR1 SNHLY and CDR2 FYNNEI. The CDR3 loop spans 16 amino acids. The CDR3 is CASSWTGEFSNQPQHF. CDR3 DNA sequence: TGTGCCAGCAGCTGGACAGGTGAATTTAGCAATCAGCCCCAGCATTTT.

This clone was counted only a few times. The chain couples TRBV5-1 to TRBJ2-5, with TRBD2 matching over 13 bases. Germline V gene data show CDR1 as SGHRS and CDR2 as YFSETQ. The CDR3 is made up of 16 amino acids. With 4 bases clipped from V and 1 base from J, the junction kept 4 bases outside the gene matches. The CDR3 spells CASSPGLAGAQETQYF. CDR3 bases: TGCGCCAGCAGCCCTGGACTAGCGGGAGCCCAAGAGACCCAGTACTTC.

The rearrangement joins TRBV19 to TRBJ2-5; no clear D gene. V lost 1 base to trimming and J lost 4 bases, with 7 bases between them. Germline CDR1 and CDR2: LNHDA and SQIVND (reference sequence). This CDR3 contains 13 residues. This CDR3 is CASSIVNSETQYF. CDR3 in DNA: TGTGCCAGTAGTATAGTGAACTCAGAGACCCAGTACTTC.

The chain combines TRBV5-4 with TRBJ2-2; D is perhaps TRBD2 (5 bases). The CDR3 runs 15 residues. Germline V gene data show CDR1 as SGHNT and CDR2 as YYREEE (reference sequence). Trimming pared 1 base from V and 0 bases from J, leaving 7 bases between. The CDR3 DNA reads as TGTGCCAGCAGCTTGCTCGGGACGAACACCGGGGAGCTGTTTTTT. This encodes CASSLLGTNTGELFF.

The chain joins TRBV7-6 to TRBJ1-1; D remains unclear. The CDR3 length is 13 residues. The V end lost 5 bases, the J end lost 6 bases, and 13 bases lay between the germline ends. Germline V lookup: CDR1 SGHVS, CDR2 FNYEAQ. DNA of the CDR3: TGTGCCAGCAGCCGTCTCCACATGCCTGAAGCTTTCTTT. Translation: CASSRLHMPEAFF.

The V and J genes are TRBV6-1 and TRBJ1-4, with D maybe TRBD1 (5 bases). Germline lookup yields CDR1 MNHNS and CDR2 SASEGT. Trimming cost V 10 bases and J 7 bases, with 19 bases left between them. CDR3 length: 14 residues. The CDR3 loop reads CATRRGVSFEKLFF. CDR3 DNA sequence: TGTGCCACCAGACGGGGGGTTAGTTTTGAAAAACTGTTTTTT.

J is TRBJ1-6 and V is TRBV6-1, with 9 bases lining up with TRBD1. Trimming at V came to 7 bases and at J to 14 bases, leaving 12 bases not matched to a gene. Germline V gene sequence: CDR1 MNHNS, CDR2 SASEGT. The CDR3 totals 14 residues. CDR3 sequence: CASNRDRVARTLHF. The CDR3, as DNA: TGTGCCAGCAATCGGGACAGGGTCGCTCGGACCCTCCACTTT.

The CDR3 loop reads CASSLSANRANQPQHF. CDR3 DNA sequence: TGTGCCAGCAGTTTATCGGCCAACAGGGCCAATCAGCCCCAGCATTTT. The chain links TRBV27 to TRBJ1-5; tentative D call: TRBD1 (6 bases). The V end was cut by 0 bases, the J end by 3 bases, with 12 bases between. The CDR3 loop spans 16 amino acids. The germline gives CDR1 MNHEY, CDR2 SMNVEV (reference sequence).

The chain recombines TRBV6-1 with TRBJ1-2; tentatively, D is TRBD1 (6 bases). Per germline, CDR1 MNHNS and CDR2 SASEGT. The V gene lost 2 bases and the J gene lost 4 bases, with 8 bases spanning the gap. CDR3 size: 13 residues. The CDR3 loop is CASSEPTGYGYTF. The DNA for the CDR3 is TGTGCCAGCAGTGAACCGACAGGCTATGGCTACACCTTC.

The chain couples TRBV7-3 to TRBJ2-7, with 7 nucleotides matching TRBD2. J was trimmed by 4 bases and V by 1 base; bases with no gene match: 7. This CDR3 is 15 amino acids long. CDR1 and CDR2 (germline): SGHTA, FQGTGA. CDR3 amino acids: CASSLMAGVVYEQYF. CDR3 sequence (DNA): TGTGCCAGCAGCTTAATGGCGGGAGTAGTTTACGAGCAGTACTTC.

The chain has TRBV2 and TRBJ1-5, with D possibly being TRBD1 (5 bases). The CDR3 totals 12 residues. Trimming left V 6 bases short and J 8 bases short, with 11 bases between. Germline V gene sequence: CDR1 SNHLY, CDR2 FYNNEI. The CDR3 sequence is CASSQQEKPQHF. The DNA for the CDR3 is TGTGCCAGCAGCCAACAGGAAAAGCCCCAGCATTTT.

The rearrangement uses TRBV27 and TRBJ2-7; weak D call: TRBD2 (6 bases). In germline, CDR1 is MNHEY, CDR2 SMNVEV (reference sequence). The CDR3 covers 16 residues. V was shortened by 6 bases and J by 3 bases, with 21 bases between the two germline ends. CDR3: CASRRKVLGGGYEQYF. In nucleotides, the CDR3 is TGTGCCAGCAGGCGGAAGGTACTGGGGGGTGGCTACGAGCAGTACTTC.

The genes are TRBV6-4 and TRBJ2-7, with TRBD2 matching 9 bases. With V trimmed by 6 bases and J by 6 bases, 9 bases remained unmatched. This CDR3 comprises 14 residues. Germline V gene data show CDR1 as MRHNA and CDR2 as SNTAGT. The CDR3 coding sequence is TGTGCCAGCAGAACAAGCGGGAGGAATGGCGAGCAGTACTTC. Its protein product is CASRTSGRNGEQYF.

The chain links TRBV27 to TRBJ1-2, with D hard to call. The CDR3 spans 15 residues. Germline CDR1 MNHEY, CDR2 SMNVEV (reference sequence). V was trimmed by 4 bases and J by 1 base, leaving 13 bases between them. This chain's CDR3 is CASSSHGRVNYGYTF. The CDR3 DNA follows: TGTGCCAGCAGTTCCCATGGTCGGGTTAACTATGGCTACACCTTC.

The chain links TRBV11-3 to TRBJ2-5, with TRBD2 as a possible D gene (6 bases). Trimming removed 2 bases at V and 2 bases at J, with 9 bases between. The CDR3 extends over 14 amino acids. The germline CDR1 and CDR2 sequences are SGHNT and YENEEA. CDR3 in DNA: TGTGCCAGCAGCTTACTGCGGGGTCAAGAGACCCAGTACTTC. This codes for CASSLLRGQETQYF.

The chain has TRBV5-5 and TRBJ2-6; no reliable D call. The V gene lost 8 bases and the J gene lost 1 base, with 7 bases spanning the gap. Germline V gives CDR1 SGHKS, CDR2 YYEKEE (reference sequence). The CDR3 is 13 residues long. CDR3 nucleotide sequence: TGTGCCAGTAAAAATTCTGGGGCCAACGTCCTGACTTTC. Protein product: CASKNSGANVLTF.

This clone was counted once. The rearrangement links TRBV6-5 to TRBJ2-7; TRBD1 agrees at 10 bases. With 2 bases clipped from V and 3 bases from J, the junction kept 4 bases outside the gene matches. The germline CDR1 and CDR2 sequences are MNHEY and SVGAGI. The CDR3 has 15 amino acids. CDR3 sequence (DNA): TGTGCCAGCAGTTACCCGGGACAGGGGTACTACGAGCAGTACTTC. Protein sequence: CASSYPGQGYYEQYF.

This rearrangement joins TRBV7-3 to TRBJ2-1; 11 bases fit TRBD2. CDR3 length: 19 amino acids. CDR1 and CDR2 (germline): SGHTA, FQGTGA. The J segment lost 7 bases and the V segment lost 5 bases, leaving 19 bases of the junction unmatched. The CDR3 DNA follows: TGTGCCAGCAGCCCCGTAATAGCGGGAGGGCCGGGTTCGTGGAATGAGCAGTTCTTC. Its protein is CASSPVIAGGPGSWNEQFF.

This clone is a singleton in its sample. The chain uses TRBV6-1 and TRBJ1-2; 7 nucleotides match TRBD1. The V gene end was trimmed by 2 bases and the J gene end by 4 bases; junction bases not matched to a gene: 7. Germline values: CDR1 MNHNS, CDR2 SASEGT. There are 15 residues in the CDR3. The CDR3 nucleotides are TGTGCCAGCAGTGAAAGTATCGACAGGGCCTATGGCTACACCTTC. Translating it yields CASSESIDRAYGYTF.

V and J are TRBV7-3 and TRBJ2-7, with 7 bases fitting TRBD2. Trimming cost V 2 bases and J 6 bases; bases outside gene matches: 10. The CDR3 totals 15 residues. The germline V gene encodes CDR1 SGHTA and CDR2 FQGTGA. For the CDR3, the DNA is TGTGCCAGCAGCTTATGGGGGGGTCTTAACTCCGAGCAGTACTTC. Encoded protein: CASSLWGGLNSEQYF.

In DNA, the CDR3 is TGTGCCAGCTCACCGATCACTAGCGTGGGCTCCTACAATGAGCAGTTCTTC. This gives the protein CASSPITSVGSYNEQFF. This sequence joins TRBV18 and TRBJ2-1, with 7 bases that match TRBD2. The CDR3 is 17 amino acids. Germline CDR1 KGHSH, CDR2 LQKENI. Unmatched junction bases numbered 8, after V lost 3 bases and J lost 0 bases.

The chain is built from TRBV14 and TRBJ2-2; no firm D call. The germline V gene encodes CDR1 SGHDN and CDR2 FVKESK. Trimming pared 1 base from V and 11 bases from J, leaving 11 bases between. The length of the CDR3 is 13 residues. The CDR3 nucleotides are TGTGCCAGCAGCCAAGTACACAGAATTGAGCTGTTTTTT. Protein: CASSQVHRIELFF.

The gene calls are TRBV4-1 and TRBJ2-3, with 11 bases lining up with TRBD2. CDR3 length equals 22 residues. The germline V gene has CDR1 MGHRA and CDR2 YSYEKL. The J segment lost 0 bases and the V segment lost 0 bases, leaving 17 bases of the junction unmatched. CDR3 bases: TGCGCCAGCAGCCAAGATCCCTCGACTAGCGGGGCCATTTCCGCCAGCACAGATACGCAGTATTTT. This gives the protein CASSQDPSTSGAISASTDTQYF.

The rearrangement joins TRBV4-3 to TRBJ1-1, with 9 positions matching TRBD1. The CDR3 contains 15 residues. V lost 4 bases, J lost 4 bases, and 7 bases stayed unmatched. Per the germline V gene, CDR1 is LGHNA and CDR2 is YSLEER. CDR3 nucleotide sequence: TGCGCCAGCAGCCGATGGACAGGGGCAAGCACTGAAGCTTTCTTT. Its translation is CASSRWTGASTEAFF.

The V call is TRBV6-5, the J call TRBJ2-2; TRBD2 matches 14 bases. Trimming took 0 bases from V and 7 from J; bases not matched to a gene: 1. This CDR3 has 16 amino acids. The germline gives CDR1 MNHEY, CDR2 SVGAGI. The CDR3 reads CASSYSGLAGVGELFF. DNA for the CDR3: TGTGCCAGCAGTTACTCGGGACTAGCGGGAGTCGGGGAGCTGTTTTTT.

The chain is built from TRBV19 and TRBJ1-4, with 7 bases fitting TRBD1. CDR1 and CDR2 (germline): LNHDA, SQIVND (reference sequence). Unmatched junction bases numbered 9, after V lost 6 bases and J lost 8 bases. This CDR3 contains 14 residues. CDR3 coding DNA: TGTGCCAGTAGAAGGGGGCCGAATGGAGAAAAACTGTTTTTT. Protein sequence: CASRRGPNGEKLFF.

This rearrangement joins TRBV2 to TRBJ2-5, with TRBD2 matching over 8 bases. The CDR3 runs 13 residues. V lost 4 bases and J lost 5; bases outside the gene matches: 3. Looked up from germline, CDR1 is SNHLY and CDR2 is FYNNEI. CDR3 region: CASSAGGAETQYF. CDR3 in DNA: TGTGCCAGCAGTGCCGGGGGGGCGGAGACCCAGTACTTC.

V gene TRBV28 combines with J gene TRBJ2-7, with a tentative D call TRBD2 (6 bases). Between the trimmed V and J ends, which lost 3 bases and 12 bases, there was a span of 15 bases. Germline V gene sequence: CDR1 MDHEN, CDR2 SYDVKM. This CDR3 is 12 amino acids long. The CDR3 coding sequence is TGTGCCAGCAGTTTTCGAGGAGGGAACCCGTACTTC. Protein product: CASSFRGGNPYF.

This clone showed up just once. The chain employs TRBV7-9 and TRBJ1-5; 7 positions match TRBD1. The ends lost 11 bases at V and 7 bases at J; junction bases unmatched: 8. This CDR3 region has 12 residues. Germline CDR1 SEHNR, CDR2 FQNEAQ (reference sequence). Here the CDR3 DNA reads TGTGCCTGGTCCCAGGGGGACCAGCCCCAGCATTTT. Amino acids: CAWSQGDQPQHF.

This clone was counted once. The rearrangement uses TRBV10-2 and TRBJ1-6, with 7 bases lining up with TRBD1. Germline CDR1 WSHSY, CDR2 SAAADI. This CDR3 comprises 15 residues. The V segment lost 0 bases and the J segment 9 bases; nucleotides outside the gene matches: 5. The CDR3 reads CASSESNRGISPLHF. CDR3 sequence (DNA): TGCGCCAGCAGTGAGTCGAACAGGGGCATTTCACCCCTCCACTTT.

The chain joins TRBV6-5 to TRBJ2-7; tentative D call: TRBD1 (6 bases). The CDR3 covers 12 residues. V lost 2 bases, J lost 6 bases, and 8 bases lay in between. From germline, CDR1 is MNHEY and CDR2 SVGAGI. CDR3 residues: CASSYIGGEQYF. CDR3 in DNA: TGTGCCAGCAGTTACATAGGGGGCGAGCAGTACTTC.